This TCR beta chain was captured by sequencing in a study of identifying expanded T cells in peripheral blood. Study findings and constraints: Differentially abundant clones: roughly 1.2 between replicates, 16.4 at roughly 15 days, 18 to 20 at four. Clone count variance between roughly 2-week samples rose with total template count.

The CDR3 runs to 12 residues. V was shortened by 4 bases and J by 7 bases, with 8 bases between the two germline ends. The V gene's germline CDR1 is MNHEY and CDR2 SMNVEV (reference sequence). Collection occurred without any documented infections or immune events in donors. Notes on this clone: Its matching antigen is unknown.

Clones were read by immunoSEQ multiplex PCR, and TCRdb kept only the in-frame ones, dropping some. Of about 110,000 clones listed, around 88% are singletons. Material for sequencing was blood. This clonotype was obtained from a person aged 18 to 75 in good health. V and J are TRBV27 and TRBJ1-5; D might be TRBD1 (5 bases). CDR3 nucleotide sequence: TGTGCCAGCAGTTCGGGACGGCAGCCCCAGCATTTT. The encoded protein is CASSSGRQPQHF.